This TCR beta chain emerged from a study of identical twins. Whole-study findings and limits: Invariant MAIT and iNKT cells could partly confound zero-insertion analyses.

Healthy Caucasians made up all donors. A universal primer site was added by template switching, and unique molecular identifiers were carried by the cDNA. MiXCR was run by TCRdb on the 5' RACE reads, yielding one entry per CDR3 protein. The table lists approximately 280,000 distinct CDR3 sequences, under 9.5% of them singletons. Comment on this clonotype: Antigen specificity is unknown.

This CDR3 has 15 amino acids. V lost 0 bases, J lost 13 bases, and 18 bases lay in between. Germline lookup yields CDR1 SNHLY and CDR2 FYNNEI. The sample was also reused in another study, on yellow fever vaccine responses in identical twins.

The sequenced sample consisted of memory (CD45RO+) T cells sorted from blood. The chain carries TRBV2 and TRBJ2-2, with TRBD2 as a possible D gene (6 bases). This TCR was recovered from a woman aged 18 to 35 in good health. This CDR3 is CASSEAAVGGFGLFF. As DNA, the CDR3 is TGTGCCAGCAGTGAAGCGGCCGTCGGAGGGTTTGGGCTGTTTTTT.